This TCR beta chain was sequenced in a study of CD8 T cells in Susac syndrome. With 1 base clipped from V and 3 bases from J, the junction kept 2 bases outside the gene matches. The CDR3 extends over 15 amino acids. cDNA came from about 0.46 to 1 ug RNA primed by random hexamers. TCRdb called the immunoSEQ multiplex PCR reads again in MiXCR, with one record for every CDR3 protein. The sample contains around 200,000 distinct CDR3 sequences, around 93% of which appear only once. This clonotype was sampled from a human donor with multiple sclerosis. This rearrangement joins TRBV12-3 or TRBV12-4 to TRBJ2-5; 10 bases fit TRBD1. The sample comprised CD4+ T cells from PBMCs. The CDR3 DNA reads TGTGCCAGCAGTTTAGGGGACAGGGGAAAAGAGACCCAGTACTTC. Its translation: CASSLGDRGKETQYF.